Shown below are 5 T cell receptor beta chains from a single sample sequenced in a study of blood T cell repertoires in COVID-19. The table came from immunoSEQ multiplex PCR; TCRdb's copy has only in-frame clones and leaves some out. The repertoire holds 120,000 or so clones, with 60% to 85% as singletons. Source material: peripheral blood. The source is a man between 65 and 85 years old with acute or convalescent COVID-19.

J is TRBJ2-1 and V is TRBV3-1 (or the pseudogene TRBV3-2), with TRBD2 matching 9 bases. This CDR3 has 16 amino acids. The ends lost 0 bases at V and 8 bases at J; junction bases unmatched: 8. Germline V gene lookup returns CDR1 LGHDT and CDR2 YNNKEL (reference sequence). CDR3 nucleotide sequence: TGTGCCAGCAGCCAAGAGCCAGCGGGGGGCGGGCATGAGCAGTTCTTC. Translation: CASSQEPAGGGHEQFF.

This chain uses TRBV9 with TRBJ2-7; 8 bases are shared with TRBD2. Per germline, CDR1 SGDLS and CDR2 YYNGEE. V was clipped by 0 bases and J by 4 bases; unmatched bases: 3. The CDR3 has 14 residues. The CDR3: CASSVGAGAYEQYF. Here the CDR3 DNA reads TGTGCCAGCAGCGTAGGAGCGGGAGCGTACGAGCAGTACTTC.

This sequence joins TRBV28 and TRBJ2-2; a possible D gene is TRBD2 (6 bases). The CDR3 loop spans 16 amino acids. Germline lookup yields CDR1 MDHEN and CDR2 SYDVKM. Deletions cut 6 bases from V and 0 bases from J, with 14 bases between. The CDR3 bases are TGTGCCAGCAGCGCCGGGGACTTAGCGAACACCGGGGAGCTGTTTTTT. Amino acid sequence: CASSAGDLANTGELFF.

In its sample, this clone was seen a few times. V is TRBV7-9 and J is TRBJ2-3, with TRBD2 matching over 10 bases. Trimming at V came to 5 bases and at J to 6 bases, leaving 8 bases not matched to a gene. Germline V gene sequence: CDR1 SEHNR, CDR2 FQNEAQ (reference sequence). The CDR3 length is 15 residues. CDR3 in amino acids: CASSVKPGLADTQYF. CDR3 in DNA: TGTGCCAGCAGCGTAAAACCGGGACTAGCGGATACGCAGTATTTT.

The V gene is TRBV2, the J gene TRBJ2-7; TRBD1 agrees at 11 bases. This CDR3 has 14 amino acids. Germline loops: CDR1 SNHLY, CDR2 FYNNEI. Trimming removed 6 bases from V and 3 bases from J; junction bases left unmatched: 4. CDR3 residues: CASRLGTGGYEQYF. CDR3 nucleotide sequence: TGTGCCAGCAGACTAGGGACAGGGGGCTACGAGCAGTACTTC.